A single sample gave rise to the 13 T cell receptor beta chains below, sequenced in a study of control samples from healthy donors and cancer patients. Generated by immunoSEQ multiplex PCR, the TCRdb table keeps only in-frame clones and is missing some. The profile shows 90,000 to 150,000 clones, approximately 88% of them singletons. Material for sequencing was blood. The receptor source for this set is a man aged 40-50 years in good health.

V gene TRBV25-1 combines with J gene TRBJ2-7, with D perhaps matching TRBD1 (6 bases). The germline V gene encodes CDR1 MGHDK and CDR2 SYGVNS. Trimming stripped 3 bases from V and 2 bases from J, with 14 bases between. The CDR3 runs 15 residues. The CDR3 loop reads CASSDHTRDTYEQYF. CDR3 coding DNA: TGTGCCAGCAGTGATCACACCCGGGACACCTACGAGCAGTACTTC.

V and J are TRBV5-1 and TRBJ1-5, with a tentative D call TRBD1 (5 bases). Between the trimmed V and J ends, which lost 0 bases and 1 base, there was a span of 8 bases. CDR1 is SGHRS, CDR2 YFSETQ, per germline. The CDR3 consists of 15 residues. CDR3 protein: CASSLGGVSNQPQHF. Here the CDR3 DNA reads TGCGCCAGCAGCTTGGGAGGGGTGAGCAATCAGCCCCAGCATTTT.

This clone was seen only a few times. DNA for the CDR3: TGCGCCAGCAGCCGCGCGGGGTTCAATTCACCCCTCCACTTT. It codes for CASSRAGFNSPLHF. V is TRBV5-1 and J is TRBJ1-6; D is unresolved. The V end was cut by 4 bases, the J end by 7 bases, with 12 bases between. Germline CDR1 SGHRS, CDR2 YFSETQ. The CDR3 loop spans 14 amino acids.

V usage is TRBV10-2 and J usage is TRBJ2-7; D is unclear. With 3 bases removed from V and 5 bases from J, the gap between germline ends came to 17 bases. The CDR3 consists of 15 residues. From germline, CDR1 is WSHSY and CDR2 SAAADI. In DNA form, the CDR3 reads TGCGCCAGCAGTGACTCCGGCGGACCCATTGACGAGCAGTACTTC. As protein: CASSDSGGPIDEQYF.

The chain is built from TRBV19 and TRBJ1-6; unclear D gene. Between the trimmed V and J ends, which lost 1 base and 10 bases, there was a span of 5 bases. The CDR3 extends over 12 amino acids. Germline V gives CDR1 LNHDA, CDR2 SQIVND (reference sequence). The CDR3 DNA reads as TGTGCCAGTAGTATAGGAGGATCACCCCTCCACTTT. Translated: CASSIGGSPLHF.

The rearrangement uses TRBV30 and TRBJ1-2; 8 nucleotides align to TRBD1. This CDR3 has 17 amino acids. Losses at the gene ends were 2 bases for V and 8 bases for J; bases not matched to a gene: 19. CDR1 is GTSNPN and CDR2 is SVGIG in the germline V gene (reference sequence). For the CDR3, the DNA is TGTGCCTGGAGTCCGTCACCCATTGACAGGGGACGCCGGGGCTACACCTTC. It yields the protein CAWSPSPIDRGRRGYTF.

J is TRBJ1-1 and V is TRBV7-2; D is undetermined. The germline CDR1 and CDR2 sequences are SGHTA and FQGNSA. Trimming left V 3 bases short and J 0 bases short, with 14 bases between. This CDR3 contains 16 residues. The CDR3, as DNA: TGTGCCAGCAGCTTTAAGCGGGCCAGATTGAACACTGAAGCTTTCTTT. Translating it yields CASSFKRARLNTEAFF.

The genes are TRBV13 and TRBJ2-1; tentatively, D is TRBD1 (6 bases). The V and J ends lost 5 bases and 7 bases respectively, with 12 bases between them. This CDR3 comprises 13 residues. CDR1 and CDR2 (germline): PRHDT, FYEKMQ (reference sequence). Here the CDR3 reads CASSARTDNEQFF. The CDR3 DNA sequence: TGTGCCAGCAGCGCCAGGACAGATAATGAGCAGTTCTTC.

CDR3: CASSFRSGSTNTEAFF. DNA for the CDR3: TGTGCCAGCAGCTTTCGATCCGGCAGTACAAACACTGAAGCTTTCTTT. The genes are TRBV7-6 and TRBJ1-1; D gene uncertain. This CDR3 region has 16 residues. V gave up 3 bases and J gave up 2 bases, with 16 bases separating them. CDR1 SGHVS and CDR2 FNYEAQ come from the germline V gene. Full variable domain (rest looked up from reference TRBV7-6 and TRBJ1-1): GAGVSQSPRYKVTKRGQDVALRCDPISGHVSLYWYRQALGQGPEFLTYFNYEAQQDKSGLPNDRFSAERPEGSISTLTIQRTEQRDSAMYRCASSFRSGSTNTEAFFGQGTRLTVV.

The chain joins TRBV7-2 to TRBJ2-7; a possible D gene is TRBD1 (6 bases). Germline CDR1 reads SGHTA; CDR2 reads FQGNSA. The CDR3 length is 14 residues. Trimming cost V 3 bases and J 4 bases, with 13 bases left between them. For the CDR3, the DNA is TGTGCCAGCAGCTTCCGGGACACGACTTACGAGCAGTACTTC. Its protein product is CASSFRDTTYEQYF.

This clone occurred a few times. The J gene is TRBJ1-5, the V gene TRBV27; D gene unclear. Germline lookup yields CDR1 MNHEY and CDR2 SMNVEV (reference sequence). The CDR3 is 15 amino acids. The V end lost 4 bases, the J end lost 0 bases, and 10 bases lay between the germline ends. CDR3 DNA sequence: TGTGCCAGCAGTTATTCAGGAGGTAGCAATCAGCCCCAGCATTTT. Amino acid sequence: CASSYSGGSNQPQHF.

The chain couples TRBV7-2 to TRBJ1-1, with D uncertain. Germline values: CDR1 SGHTA, CDR2 FQGNSA. This CDR3 has 12 residues. V lost 2 bases and J lost 4, with 5 bases in between. CDR3 protein: CASSLYGTEAFF. In DNA, the CDR3 is TGTGCCAGCAGCTTATACGGCACTGAAGCTTTCTTT.

The V and J genes are TRBV5-1 and TRBJ2-7; a weak D match, TRBD1 (5 bases). Per germline, CDR1 SGHRS and CDR2 YFSETQ. The CDR3 covers 14 residues. V lost 1 base and J lost 1, with 9 bases in between. CDR3 nucleotide sequence: TGCGCCAGCAGCTTGACGGACATTTCCTACGAGCAGTACTTC. It encodes CASSLTDISYEQYF.